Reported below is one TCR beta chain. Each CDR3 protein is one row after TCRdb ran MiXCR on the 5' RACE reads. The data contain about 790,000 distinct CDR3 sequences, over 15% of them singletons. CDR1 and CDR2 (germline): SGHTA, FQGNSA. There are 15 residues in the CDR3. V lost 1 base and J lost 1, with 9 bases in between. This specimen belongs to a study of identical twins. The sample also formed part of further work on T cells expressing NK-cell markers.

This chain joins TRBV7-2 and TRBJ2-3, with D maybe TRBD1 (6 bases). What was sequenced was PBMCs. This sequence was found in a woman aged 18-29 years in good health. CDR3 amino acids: CASSLGTVRTDTQYF. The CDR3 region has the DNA TGTGCCAGCAGCTTAGGGACAGTTCGCACAGATACGCAGTATTTT.